Following are 9 T cell receptor beta chains from one sample sequenced in a study of blood T cell repertoires in COVID-19. Here immunoSEQ multiplex PCR was the method, and the copy in TCRdb shows in-frame clones only, minus some. This sample has around 170,000 clones, with approximately 80% found just once. The sample taken for sequencing was PBMCs or T cells enriched from blood (not recorded which). The receptor set was obtained from a man aged 45 to 65 who had recovered from COVID-19.

This chain joins TRBV12-5 and TRBJ2-6; 8 bases map to TRBD1. With V trimmed by 5 bases and J by 3 bases, 15 bases remained unmatched. The CDR3 consists of 19 residues. The germline gives CDR1 LGHNT, CDR2 FRNRAP. The chain's CDR3 is CASGPAVQGGMGGANVLTF. CDR3 sequence (DNA): TGTGCTAGTGGTCCCGCCGTACAGGGGGGAATGGGTGGGGCCAACGTCCTGACTTTC.

This clone was detected only a few times. The chain uses TRBV10-1 and TRBJ1-5; 10 bases agree with TRBD1. CDR3 length equals 13 residues. CDR1 is WNHNN, CDR2 SYGVQD, per germline (reference sequence). V gave up 8 bases and J gave up 10 bases; unmatched junction bases: 8. CDR3 nucleotides: TGCGCCAGCGCGACAGGGGGCATAACTCCCCAGCATTTT. The encoded protein is CASATGGITPQHF.

This chain joins TRBV5-1 and TRBJ2-5; possible D gene TRBD1, 6 bases. Germline lookup yields CDR1 SGHRS and CDR2 YFSETQ. The CDR3 runs 14 residues. Trimming took off 3 bases at V and 5 bases at J, with 14 bases between the two ends. CDR3 in amino acids: CASSWSRGRETQYF. The CDR3 DNA sequence: TGCGCCAGCAGCTGGTCCAGGGGTCGCGAGACCCAGTACTTC.

The chain links TRBV6-2 or TRBV6-3 to TRBJ2-1, with D tentatively TRBD2 (5 bases). Deletions cut 6 bases from V and 4 bases from J, with 19 bases between. CDR3 size: 16 residues. The V gene's germline CDR1 is MNHEY and CDR2 SVGEGT. CDR3 coding DNA: TGTGCCAGCAGCCCGGAGGCAGCTCTACCGTACAATGAGCAGTTCTTC. Amino acid sequence: CASSPEAALPYNEQFF.

The chain links TRBV19 to TRBJ1-2; D uncertain. The V gene's germline CDR1 is LNHDA and CDR2 SQIVND (reference sequence). The CDR3 consists of 13 residues. The V gene lost 5 bases and the J gene lost 2 bases, with 9 bases spanning the gap. The DNA of the CDR3 is TGTGCCAGTAGTTTAGCCCCAAACTATGGCTACACCTTC. This gives the protein CASSLAPNYGYTF.

The CDR3, as DNA: TGTGCCAGCAGCTTGGAGGGCCAGGGAACCTCCGAGCAGTACTTC. Its protein product is CASSLEGQGTSEQYF. This chain joins TRBV5-4 and TRBJ2-7, with a weak D call TRBD1 (5 bases). Trimming shortened V by 0 bases and J by 6 bases, and 16 bases separated the two germline ends. Per the germline V gene, CDR1 is SGHNT and CDR2 is YYREEE (reference sequence). The CDR3 loop spans 15 amino acids.

The rearrangement joins TRBV6-1 to TRBJ2-5; 7 bases line up with TRBD2. CDR1 is MNHNS, CDR2 SASEGT, per germline. The CDR3 is made up of 15 amino acids. The V and J ends lost 3 bases and 7 bases, in that order; junction bases with no gene match: 11. In DNA form, the CDR3 reads TGTGCCAGCAGTGACGTCCCGGGGGGACGGGGGACCCAGTACTTC. Translation gives CASSDVPGGRGTQYF.

This clone was detected only once. This chain links TRBV5-1 with TRBJ1-2, with 7 nucleotides matching TRBD1. The CDR3 loop spans 16 amino acids. CDR1 is SGHRS and CDR2 is YFSETQ in the germline V gene. V shed 0 bases, J shed 3 bases, and the junction held 8 bases outside the gene matches. CDR3: CASSLGGTVKYYGYTF. The CDR3 region has the DNA TGCGCCAGCAGCTTGGGCGGGACAGTTAAGTACTATGGCTACACCTTC.

This clone showed up just a few times. The V gene is TRBV5-8, the J gene TRBJ1-2; TRBD1 aligns across 9 bases. V dropped 4 bases and J dropped 1; count of bases not matched to a gene: 8. Germline V gene data show CDR1 as SGHTS and CDR2 as YDEGEE. The CDR3 is 16 amino acids. CDR3 DNA: TGTGCCAGCAGCCTGGGGGGGACAGGGTTTAACTATGGCTACACCTTC. It translates to CASSLGGTGFNYGYTF.